This is a list of T cell receptor beta chains from one sample in a study of blood T cell repertoires in COVID-19. Measured with immunoSEQ multiplex PCR; TCRdb has only the in-frame clones, and not every one. The sample has about 110,000 clones; over 75% are singletons. Specimen: peripheral blood. The receptors shown here come from a woman in her forties or fifties with acute or convalescent COVID-19. CDR3s include the opening cysteine and the closing phenylalanine or tryptophan. The D gene is left open where the match is weak. Size tells how often a clone was seen (once, few, many) or the class of an expanded clone, and some rows leave it out.

size | length | J | D | V | CDR3 | DNA
NA | 12 | TRBJ2-7 | NA | TRBV1 | CTSSQGRYEQYF | TGCACCAGCAGCCAGGGGCGGTACGAGCAGTACTTC
NA | 17 | TRBJ1-2 | TRBD1 | TRBV3-1/TRBV3-2 | CASSLRTGPRGSYGYTF | TGTGCCAGCAGCCTACGGACAGGCCCCCGCGGCAGCTATGGCTACACCTTC
once | 16 | TRBJ2-1 | TRBD1 | TRBV5-6 | CASSRLGQGFYNEQFF | TGTGCCAGCAGCCGCCTGGGACAGGGGTTCTACAATGAGCAGTTCTTC
NA | 15 | TRBJ1-1 | NA | TRBV6-5 | CASMGLKGKYAEAFF | TGTGCCAGCATGGGGCTGAAAGGGAAGTACGCTGAAGCTTTCTTT
NA | 15 | TRBJ2-3 | TRBD2 | TRBV24-1 | CATSATSGVPDTQYF | TGTGCCACCAGTGCGACTAGCGGGGTGCCAGATACGCAGTATTTT
NA | 15 | TRBJ2-3 | TRBD2 | TRBV30 | CAWSIGGGSADTQYF | TGTGCCTGGAGTATTGGCGGGGGGAGCGCAGATACGCAGTATTTT
NA | 12 | TRBJ1-1 | NA | TRBV6-1 | CASSEYRANAFF | TGTGCCAGCAGTGAGTACAGGGCTAACGCTTTCTTT
few | 12 | TRBJ1-1 | TRBD1 | TRBV24-1 | CATGSDRGEAFF | TGTGCCACAGGTTCCGACAGGGGCGAAGCTTTCTTT
NA | 14 | TRBJ1-3 | NA | TRBV12-5 | CASGFQGMGNTIYF | TGTGCTAGTGGTTTTCAGGGGATGGGAAACACCATATATTTT
once | 15 | TRBJ2-2 | TRBD2 | TRBV5-1 | CASSTLAGETGELFF | TGCGCCAGCAGCACCCTAGCGGGGGAAACCGGGGAGCTGTTTTTT
NA | 15 | TRBJ2-2 | TRBD2 | TRBV2 | CASSEFAGGIGELFF | TGTGCCAGCAGTGAATTTGCGGGGGGGATCGGGGAGCTGTTTTTT
NA | 15 | TRBJ1-1 | NA | TRBV25-1 | CASSEPAGGNTEAFF | TGTGCCAGCAGTGAACCCGCCGGTGGTAACACTGAAGCTTTCTTT
NA | 14 | TRBJ1-1 | NA | TRBV25-1 | CASSAWTYPAEAFF | TGTGCCAGCAGTGCATGGACATATCCCGCTGAAGCTTTCTTT
NA | 14 | TRBJ2-1 | NA | TRBV5-1 | CASSNDPSARWQFF | TGCGCCAGCAGTAACGACCCCAGCGCGAGATGGCAGTTCTTC
NA | 11 | TRBJ1-1 | NA | TRBV7-9 | CAMGRGTEAFF | TGTGCCATGGGCAGGGGTACTGAAGCTTTCTTT
NA | 14 | TRBJ1-2 | NA | TRBV11-2 | CASSQSTGLHGYTF | TGTGCCAGCAGCCAGAGCACAGGATTACATGGCTACACCTTC
once | 13 | TRBJ1-5 | NA | TRBV6-5 | CASSYGRNQPQHF | TGTGCCAGCAGTTACGGTCGGAATCAGCCCCAGCATTTT
once | 19 | TRBJ1-5 | NA | TRBV7-9 | CASSLAAGTMPFSNQPQHF | TGTGCCAGCAGCTTAGCAGCGGGGACGATGCCCTTTAGCAATCAGCCCCAGCATTTT
NA | 13 | TRBJ1-2 | TRBD1 | TRBV9 | CASSATGYYGYTF | TGTGCCAGCAGCGCGACAGGGTACTATGGCTACACCTTC
few | 16 | TRBJ2-3 | TRBD1 | TRBV12-5 | CASGIGQGGGTDTQYF | TGTGCTAGTGGTATTGGACAGGGGGGAGGCACAGATACGCAGTATTTT
NA | 17 | TRBJ1-1 | TRBD1 | TRBV5-1 | CASSPRGTGAEGTEAFF | TGCGCCAGCAGCCCGAGGGGGACAGGAGCGGAGGGCACTGAAGCTTTCTTT
NA | 15 | TRBJ2-7 | TRBD2 | TRBV6-5 | CASSYSGTGGGEQYF | TGTGCCAGCAGTTACTCGGGGACTGGCGGGGGCGAGCAGTACTTC
NA | 12 | TRBJ2-7 | NA | TRBV12-3/TRBV12-4 | CASSLQSYEQYF | TGTGCCAGCAGTTTACAGTCCTACGAGCAGTACTTC
NA | 15 | TRBJ1-6 | NA | TRBV11-3 | CASSPPGSYNSPLHF | TGTGCCAGCAGCCCCCCAGGCTCCTATAATTCACCCCTCCACTTT
NA | 14 | TRBJ1-4 | NA | TRBV2 | CASTRTTFNEKLFF | TGTGCCAGCACACGGACAACCTTTAATGAAAAACTGTTTTTT
NA | 15 | TRBJ2-7 | NA | TRBV5-4 | CASSLVDREGYEQYF | TGTGCCAGCAGCTTGGTGGACAGGGAGGGCTACGAGCAGTACTTC
NA | 17 | TRBJ2-2 | NA | TRBV7-3 | CASSLLAGPPNTGELFF | TGTGCCAGCAGCTTATTGGCGGGGCCACCGAACACCGGGGAGCTGTTTTTT
NA | 12 | TRBJ1-2 | NA | TRBV30 | CACVDPGAGYTF | TGTGCCTGTGTGGACCCAGGGGCTGGCTACACCTTC
NA | 16 | TRBJ1-3 | TRBD1 | TRBV9 | CASSPRDRFSGNTIYF | TGTGCCAGCAGCCCCCGGGACAGGTTCTCTGGAAACACCATATATTTT
NA | 15 | TRBJ2-7 | NA | TRBV7-6 | CASSLGGGAIYEQYF | TGTGCCAGCAGCTTAGGAGGGGGGGCGATCTACGAGCAGTACTTC
NA | 13 | TRBJ1-6 | NA | TRBV12-3/TRBV12-4 | CASINQVGSPLHF | TGTGCCAGCATAAACCAAGTCGGGTCACCCCTCCACTTT
NA | 14 | TRBJ2-3 | NA | TRBV10-2 | CASSKASRTDTQYF | TGCGCCAGCAGTAAGGCTAGCAGAACAGATACGCAGTATTTT
NA | 16 | TRBJ1-5 | NA | TRBV18 | CASSPNGAMQNQPQHF | TGTGCCAGCTCACCAAATGGGGCGATGCAAAATCAGCCCCAGCATTTT
NA | 13 | TRBJ2-3 | NA | TRBV9 | CASSRQVTDTQYF | TGTGCCAGCAGCCGACAGGTAACAGATACGCAGTATTTT
once | 15 | TRBJ2-3 | TRBD1 | TRBV19 | CASSTGQPSTDTQYF | TGTGCCAGTAGTACGGGACAGCCTAGCACAGATACGCAGTATTTT
NA | 13 | TRBJ1-6 | NA | TRBV10-3 | CAISESTDSPLHF | TGTGCCATCAGTGAGTCTACGGATTCACCCCTCCACTTT
NA | 13 | TRBJ2-1 | TRBD2 | TRBV9 | CASSVATSGGAFF | TGTGCCAGCAGCGTAGCGACTAGCGGGGGGGCGTTCTTC